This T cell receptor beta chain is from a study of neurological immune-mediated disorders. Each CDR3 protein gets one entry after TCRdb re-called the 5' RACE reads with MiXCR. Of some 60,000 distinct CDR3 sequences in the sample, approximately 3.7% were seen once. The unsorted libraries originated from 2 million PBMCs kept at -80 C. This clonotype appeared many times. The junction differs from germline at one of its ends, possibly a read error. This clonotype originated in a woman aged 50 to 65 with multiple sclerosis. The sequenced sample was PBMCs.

CDR3 in amino acids: CSAPLKGVNQPQNF. The CDR3 nucleotides read TGCAGTGCTCCTCTAAAGGGGGTCAATCAGCCCCAGAATTTT. This chain connects TRBV20-1 to TRBJ1-5; D possibly corresponds to TRBD1 (6 bases). Germline V gene sequence: CDR1 DFQATT, CDR2 SNEGSKA (reference sequence). The CDR3 sequence is 14 residues long.